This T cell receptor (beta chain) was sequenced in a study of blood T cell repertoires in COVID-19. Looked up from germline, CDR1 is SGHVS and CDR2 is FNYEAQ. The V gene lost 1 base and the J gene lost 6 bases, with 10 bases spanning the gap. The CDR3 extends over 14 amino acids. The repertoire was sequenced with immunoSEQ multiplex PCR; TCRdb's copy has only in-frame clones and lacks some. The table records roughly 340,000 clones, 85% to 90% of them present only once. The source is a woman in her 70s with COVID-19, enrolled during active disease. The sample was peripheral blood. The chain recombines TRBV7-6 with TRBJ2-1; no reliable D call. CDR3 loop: CASSLVPPGNEQFF. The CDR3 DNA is TGTGCCAGCAGCTTAGTACCCCCCGGCAATGAGCAGTTCTTC.